A selection of T cell receptor beta chains follows, all from one sample in a study of blood T cell repertoires in COVID-19. Measured with immunoSEQ multiplex PCR; TCRdb has only the in-frame clones, and not every one. This table holds tens of thousands of clones, around 86% found once. Sequencing was performed on peripheral blood. The receptors were sampled from a man aged 45-60 years with active COVID-19. The CDR3 runs from the conserved cysteine through the conserved F or W. Each record gives: V gene, D gene, J gene, clone size, CDR3 protein, CDR3 DNA. D genes are given only for firm matches. Where a row states a size, it is once, few, many or the class of an expanded clone; other rows omit it.

>TRBV27|TRBD1|TRBJ1-6|few
CASRDGQARPYSPLHF
TGTGCCAGCAGGGACGGACAGGCCAGGCCTTATTCACCCCTCCACTTT
>TRBV5-1|NA|TRBJ2-7|NA
CASRQGYEQYF
TGCGCCAGCAGACAGGGTTACGAGCAGTACTTC
>TRBV5-1|TRBD2|TRBJ2-5|NA
CASSQGLAHETQYF
TGCGCCAGCAGCCAGGGACTAGCGCACGAGACCCAGTACTTC
>TRBV6-2/TRBV6-3|NA|TRBJ2-1|NA
CASSVPGVAYNEQFF
TGTGCCAGCAGTGTCCCGGGGGTTGCCTACAATGAGCAGTTCTTC
>TRBV7-8|NA|TRBJ2-1|NA
CASSLAGRVTNEQFF
TGTGCCAGCAGCTTAGCCGGGAGAGTGACCAATGAGCAGTTCTTC
>TRBV9|NA|TRBJ2-6|NA
CASAKGVGGANVLTF
TGTGCCAGCGCGAAGGGAGTCGGTGGGGCCAACGTCCTGACTTTC
>TRBV11-3|NA|TRBJ2-3|NA
CASSLEGRPTDTQYF
TGTGCCAGCAGCTTAGAGGGCAGGCCCACAGATACGCAGTATTTT
>TRBV4-1|TRBD1|TRBJ1-2|NA
CASSQATGSYGYTF
TGCGCCAGCAGCCAAGCGACAGGGAGTTATGGCTACACCTTC
>TRBV5-6|NA|TRBJ2-1|NA
CASTNGLGGIGLF
TGTGCCAGCACCAACGGACTAGGGGGAATTGGGCTCTTC
>TRBV9|TRBD2|TRBJ2-1|NA
CASSVHAGGTVNEQFF
TGTGCCAGCAGCGTACACGCGGGAGGGACAGTTAATGAGCAGTTCTTC
>TRBV7-9|TRBD2|TRBJ2-2|few
CASSLAGRAGELFF
TGTGCCAGCAGCTTAGCAGGGAGGGCCGGGGAGCTGTTTTTT
>TRBV2|TRBD1|TRBJ1-4|NA
CASRGGQGATNEKLFF
TGTGCCAGCAGGGGAGGACAGGGGGCAACTAATGAAAAACTGTTTTTT
>TRBV5-6|NA|TRBJ2-1|NA
CASSFAGHNEQFF
TGTGCCAGCAGCTTCGCTGGGCACAATGAGCAGTTCTTC
>TRBV7-2|NA|TRBJ1-1|NA
CASSRSMNTEAFF
TGTGCCAGCAGCCGCAGTATGAACACTGAAGCTTTCTTT
>TRBV12-5|TRBD2|TRBJ2-1|NA
CASGFSPGGPSGEQFF
TGTGCTAGTGGTTTCTCTCCGGGAGGGCCCTCTGGTGAGCAGTTCTTC
>TRBV24-1|TRBD2|TRBJ2-7|once
CATGTSGSYEQYF
TGTGCCACCGGGACTAGCGGGAGCTACGAGCAGTACTTC
>TRBV28|NA|TRBJ1-2|NA
CASSRYGYTF
TGTGCCAGCAGTCGCTATGGCTACACCTTC
>TRBV3-1/TRBV3-2|NA|TRBJ2-7|NA
CASSHMGGSYEQYF
TGTGCCAGCAGCCACATGGGGGGCTCCTACGAGCAGTACTTC
>TRBV9|TRBD2|TRBJ2-3|once
CASSPRGTRTDTQYF
TGTGCCAGCAGCCCACGCGGGACTAGAACAGATACGCAGTATTTT
>TRBV13|TRBD2|TRBJ2-1|NA
CASSVKRGSSYNEQFF
TGTGCCAGCAGCGTCAAGCGGGGTAGCTCCTACAATGAGCAGTTCTTC
>TRBV10-3|NA|TRBJ1-1|NA
CAISLDSMNTEAFF
TGTGCCATCAGCCTGGACAGTATGAACACTGAAGCTTTCTTT
>TRBV14|TRBD1|TRBJ1-4|NA
CASSQRTGTDEKLFF
TGTGCCAGCAGCCAACGTACCGGGACAGATGAAAAACTGTTTTTT
>TRBV2|NA|TRBJ1-1|NA
CASRGWRSTEAFF
TGTGCCAGCAGAGGTTGGAGGAGCACTGAAGCTTTCTTT